This T cell receptor (beta chain) was obtained from a study of graft-versus-host responses after intestinal transplantation. Study-level background: Grafts were multivisceral, liver-intestinal, or isolated intestinal.

About this clone: Its antigen is as yet unknown.

Sequenced by immunoSEQ multiplex PCR; TCRdb stores in-frame clones only, minus some. The repertoire holds some 27,000 clones, over 85% seen once, with about 0.8% in the top ten. General study points: Recipient marrow showed GvH clones, some seen first in ileum or blood. Early after transplant, HvG clones declined as circulating GvH clones peaked.

This CDR3 comprises 12 residues. Germline V gene sequence: CDR1 ENHRY, CDR2 SYGVKD. V lost 2 bases and J 8 bases, leaving 9 bases between the germline ends. This sequence joins TRBV10-3 and TRBJ1-1; D unclear. This sample comprised PBMCs, obtained just over 29 days after intestinal transplant. The TCR sequence derives from a human patient who received an intestinal transplant, so some T cells may come from the graft donor. CDR3 residues: CAISEAAGEAFF. Here the CDR3 DNA reads TGTGCCATCAGTGAGGCGGCAGGCGAAGCTTTCTTT.